This TCR beta chain was profiled in a study of blood T cell repertoires in COVID-19. Overall study context: Nucleic acid was either cDNA or gDNA, and it came from T cells, B-cell-depleted T cells, or PBMCs.

Only in-frame clones appear in the TCRdb table, and some are missing; sequencing was by immunoSEQ multiplex PCR. The top ten clones hold around 15% of a sample with approximately 230,000 clones, more than 75% of them seen once. Germline V CDR1 and CDR2: SGDLS, YYNGEE. The CDR3 runs 13 residues. With 7 bases removed from V and 5 bases from J, the gap between germline ends came to 15 bases. Each participant's cohort was designated according to participant-reported clinical history. The clonotype originates from a man aged 18 to 29 who had recovered from COVID-19. Sequencing input: PBMCs or T cells enriched from blood (not recorded which). The J gene is TRBJ2-5, the V gene TRBV9; D might be TRBD1 (6 bases). The CDR3 reads CASLTGPGETQYF. Written as DNA, the CDR3 is TGTGCCAGCCTCACAGGGCCGGGGGAGACCCAGTACTTC.